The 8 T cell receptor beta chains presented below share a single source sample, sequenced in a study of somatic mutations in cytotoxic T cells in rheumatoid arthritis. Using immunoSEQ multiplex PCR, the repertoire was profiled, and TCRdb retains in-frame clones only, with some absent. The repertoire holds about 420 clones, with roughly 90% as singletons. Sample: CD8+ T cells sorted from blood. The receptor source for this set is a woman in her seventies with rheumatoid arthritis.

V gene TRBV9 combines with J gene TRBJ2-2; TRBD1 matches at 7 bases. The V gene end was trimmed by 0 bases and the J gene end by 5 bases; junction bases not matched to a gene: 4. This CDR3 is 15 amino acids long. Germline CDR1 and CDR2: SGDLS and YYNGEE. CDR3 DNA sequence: TGTGCCAGCAGCGTAGGCACAGGGGAGACCGGGGAGCTGTTTTTT. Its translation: CASSVGTGETGELFF.

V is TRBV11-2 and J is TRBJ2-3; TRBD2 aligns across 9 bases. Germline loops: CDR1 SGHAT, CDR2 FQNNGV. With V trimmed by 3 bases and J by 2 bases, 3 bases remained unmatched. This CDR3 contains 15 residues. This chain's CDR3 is CASSFGGRATDTQYF. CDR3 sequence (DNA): TGTGCCAGCAGCTTCGGCGGGAGGGCCACAGATACGCAGTATTTT.

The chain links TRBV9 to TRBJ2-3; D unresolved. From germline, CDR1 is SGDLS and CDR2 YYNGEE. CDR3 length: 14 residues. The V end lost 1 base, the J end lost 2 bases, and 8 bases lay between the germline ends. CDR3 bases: TGTGCCAGCAGCGTATGGCAGGTCACAGATACGCAGTATTTT. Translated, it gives CASSVWQVTDTQYF.

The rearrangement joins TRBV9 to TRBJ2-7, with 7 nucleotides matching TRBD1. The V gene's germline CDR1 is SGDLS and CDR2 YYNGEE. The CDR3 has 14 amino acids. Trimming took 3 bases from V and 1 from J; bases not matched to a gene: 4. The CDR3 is CASSGRDSSYEQYF. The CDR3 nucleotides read TGTGCCAGCAGCGGAAGGGACAGTTCCTACGAGCAGTACTTC.

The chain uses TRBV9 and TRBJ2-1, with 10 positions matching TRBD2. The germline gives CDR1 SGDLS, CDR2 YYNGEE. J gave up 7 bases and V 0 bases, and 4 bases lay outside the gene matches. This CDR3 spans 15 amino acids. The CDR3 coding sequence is TGTGCCAGCAGCGTAGCTGAGCGGGAGGGGAATGAGCAGTTCTTC. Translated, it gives CASSVAEREGNEQFF.

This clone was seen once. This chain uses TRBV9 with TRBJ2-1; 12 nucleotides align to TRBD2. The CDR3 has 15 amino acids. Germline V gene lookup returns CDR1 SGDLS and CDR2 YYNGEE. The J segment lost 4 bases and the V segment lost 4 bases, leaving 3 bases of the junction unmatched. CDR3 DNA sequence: TGTGCCAGCAGCCCTAGCGGGAGGGCTTACAATGAGCAGTTCTTC. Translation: CASSPSGRAYNEQFF.

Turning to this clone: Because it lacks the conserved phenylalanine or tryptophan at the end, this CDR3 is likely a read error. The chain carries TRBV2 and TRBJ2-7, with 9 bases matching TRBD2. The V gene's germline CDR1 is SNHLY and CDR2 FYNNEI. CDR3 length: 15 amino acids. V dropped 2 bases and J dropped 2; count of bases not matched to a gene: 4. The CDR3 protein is CASSERPSGTYEQYL. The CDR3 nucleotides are TGTGCCAGCAGTGAAAGGCCTAGCGGGACCTACGAGCAGTACCTC.

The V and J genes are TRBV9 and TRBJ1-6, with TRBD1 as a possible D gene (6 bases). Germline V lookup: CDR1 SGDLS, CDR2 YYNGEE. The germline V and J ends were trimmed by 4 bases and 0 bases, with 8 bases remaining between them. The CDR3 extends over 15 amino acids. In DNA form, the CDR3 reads TGTGCCAGCAGCTCGGACAGCTCCTATAATTCACCCCTCCACTTT. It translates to CASSSDSSYNSPLHF.